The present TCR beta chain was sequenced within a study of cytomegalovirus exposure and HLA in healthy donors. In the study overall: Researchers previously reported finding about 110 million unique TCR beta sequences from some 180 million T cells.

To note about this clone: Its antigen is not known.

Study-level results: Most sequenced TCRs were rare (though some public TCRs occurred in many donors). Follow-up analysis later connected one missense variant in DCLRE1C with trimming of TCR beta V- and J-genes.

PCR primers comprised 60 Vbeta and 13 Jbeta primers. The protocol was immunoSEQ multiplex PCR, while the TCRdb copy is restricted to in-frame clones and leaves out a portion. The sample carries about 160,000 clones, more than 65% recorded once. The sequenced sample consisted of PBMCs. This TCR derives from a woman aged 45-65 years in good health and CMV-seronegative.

DNA of the CDR3: TGTGCCAGCAGCTATTCCCCCGGCAGAGGAACCTCTGGGGCCAACGTCCTGACTTTC. Protein sequence: CASSYSPGRGTSGANVLTF. V and J are TRBV7-2 and TRBJ2-6; D is unresolved. Trimming pared 4 bases from V and 0 bases from J, leaving 19 bases between. Germline V gives CDR1 SGHTA, CDR2 FQGNSA. The CDR3 is 19 amino acids.